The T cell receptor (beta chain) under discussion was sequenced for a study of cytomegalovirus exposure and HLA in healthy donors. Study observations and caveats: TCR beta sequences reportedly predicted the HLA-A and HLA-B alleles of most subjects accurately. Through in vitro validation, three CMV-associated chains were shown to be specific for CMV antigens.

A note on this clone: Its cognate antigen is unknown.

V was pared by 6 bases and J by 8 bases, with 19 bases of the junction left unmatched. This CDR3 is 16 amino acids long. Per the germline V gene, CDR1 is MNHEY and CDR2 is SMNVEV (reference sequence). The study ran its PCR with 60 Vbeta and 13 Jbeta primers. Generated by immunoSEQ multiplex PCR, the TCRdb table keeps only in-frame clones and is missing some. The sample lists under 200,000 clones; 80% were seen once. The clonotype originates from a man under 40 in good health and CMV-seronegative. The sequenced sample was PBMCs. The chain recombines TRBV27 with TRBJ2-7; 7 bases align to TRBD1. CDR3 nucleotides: TGTGCCAGCAGCAAGACGACAGGGTCCAACCTTATCAAGCAGTACTTC. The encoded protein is CASSKTTGSNLIKQYF.